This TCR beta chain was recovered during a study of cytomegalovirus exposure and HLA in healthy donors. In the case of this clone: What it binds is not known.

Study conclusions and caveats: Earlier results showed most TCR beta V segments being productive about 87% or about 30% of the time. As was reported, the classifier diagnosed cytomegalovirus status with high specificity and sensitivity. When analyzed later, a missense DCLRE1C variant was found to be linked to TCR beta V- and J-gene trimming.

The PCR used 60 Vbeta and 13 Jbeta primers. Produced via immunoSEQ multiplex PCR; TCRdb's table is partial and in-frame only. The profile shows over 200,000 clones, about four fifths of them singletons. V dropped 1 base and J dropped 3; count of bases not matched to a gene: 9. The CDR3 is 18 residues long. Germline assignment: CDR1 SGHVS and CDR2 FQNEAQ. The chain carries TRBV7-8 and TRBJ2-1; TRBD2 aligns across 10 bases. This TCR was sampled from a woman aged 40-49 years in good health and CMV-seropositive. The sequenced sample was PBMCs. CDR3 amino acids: CASSLVVAGGTLYNEQFF. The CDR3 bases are TGTGCCAGCAGCTTAGTGGTAGCGGGAGGAACGCTCTACAATGAGCAGTTCTTC.